A selection of T cell receptor beta chains follows, all from one sample in a study of blood T cell repertoires in COVID-19. TCRdb's copy holds only in-frame clones and misses some; the assay was immunoSEQ multiplex PCR. The sample gives around 99,000 clones, about three quarters of which show up once; more than 4% is in the top ten. The source material was peripheral blood. The receptors derive from a man aged 65-85 years with acute or convalescent COVID-19. Each CDR3 is given with its conserved first and last residue. The order of the fields is V gene, clone size, D gene, J gene, CDR3 protein, CDR3 DNA. A D gene is named only where the DNA matches it firmly. Size is stated for part of the rows, as once, few or many counts, or as a class when the clone is expanded.

>TRBV12-3/TRBV12-4|.|.|TRBJ2-1
CASSLGGPDEQFF
TGTGCCAGCAGTTTAGGGGGGCCTGATGAGCAGTTCTTC
>TRBV19|.|TRBD1|TRBJ2-5
CASSRDRGEETQYF
TGTGCCAGTAGTAGGGACAGGGGGGAAGAGACCCAGTACTTC
>TRBV19|once|.|TRBJ2-5
CASSITGDQETQYF
TGTGCCAGTAGTATAACGGGTGACCAAGAGACCCAGTACTTC
>TRBV3-1/TRBV3-2|once|.|TRBJ1-1
CASSQDPPGGNTEAFF
TGTGCCAGCAGCCAAGATCCCCCGGGTGGGAACACTGAAGCTTTCTTT
>TRBV5-1|.|TRBD2|TRBJ2-5
CASRMTSGGETQYF
TGCGCCAGCAGGATGACTAGCGGGGGAGAGACCCAGTACTTC
>TRBV25-1|.|.|TRBJ1-6
CASSEQARASPLHF
TGTGCCAGCAGTGAACAGGCCAGGGCTTCACCCCTCCACTTT
>TRBV5-6|few|TRBD2|TRBJ2-5
CASNRRGVRETQYF
TGTGCCAGCAACAGGCGGGGGGTCCGGGAGACCCAGTACTTC
>TRBV6-5|.|.|TRBJ1-2
CASSFGGLRGYTF
TGTGCCAGCAGTTTCGGGGGGTTGAGGGGCTACACCTTC
>TRBV27|once|.|TRBJ1-1
CASSWGGLNTEAFF
TGTGCCAGCAGTTGGGGCGGACTGAACACTGAAGCTTTCTTT
>TRBV6-2/TRBV6-3|.|TRBD1|TRBJ1-1
CASSYSTGGISEAFF
TGTGCCAGCAGTTACTCGACAGGGGGTATTTCTGAAGCTTTCTTT
>TRBV7-3|.|TRBD2|TRBJ2-5
CASSLQLAGEETQYF
TGTGCCAGCAGCTTACAACTAGCGGGGGAAGAGACCCAGTACTTC